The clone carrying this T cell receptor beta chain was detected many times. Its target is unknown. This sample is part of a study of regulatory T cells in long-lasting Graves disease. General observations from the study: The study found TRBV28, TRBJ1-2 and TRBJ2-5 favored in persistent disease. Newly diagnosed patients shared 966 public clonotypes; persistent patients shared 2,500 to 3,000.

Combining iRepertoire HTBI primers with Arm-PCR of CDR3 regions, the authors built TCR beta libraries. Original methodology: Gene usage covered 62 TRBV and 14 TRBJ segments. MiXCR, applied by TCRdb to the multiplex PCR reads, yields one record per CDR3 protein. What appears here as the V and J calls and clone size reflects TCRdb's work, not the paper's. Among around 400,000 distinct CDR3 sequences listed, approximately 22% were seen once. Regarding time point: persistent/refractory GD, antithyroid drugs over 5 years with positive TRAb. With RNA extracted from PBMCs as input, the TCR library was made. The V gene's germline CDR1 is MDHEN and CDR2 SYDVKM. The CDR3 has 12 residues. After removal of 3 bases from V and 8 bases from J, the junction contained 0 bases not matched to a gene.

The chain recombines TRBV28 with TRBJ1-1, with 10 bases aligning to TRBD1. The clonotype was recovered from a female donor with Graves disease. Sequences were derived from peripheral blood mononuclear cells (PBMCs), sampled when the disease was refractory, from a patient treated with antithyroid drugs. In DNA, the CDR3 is TGTGCCAGCAGTTTGGGACAGGGGGAAGCTTTCTTT. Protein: CASSLGQGEAFF.